The clone carrying this TCR beta chain was observed at least ten times. TCRdb re-derived calls from the reads in MiXCR, one entry per CDR3 protein. The sample includes about 180,000 distinct CDR3 sequences, roughly an eighth of them seen just once. The junction had 9 bases not matched to a gene; V was cut back by 5 bases and J by 6 bases. Germline-derived CDR1 and CDR2 are SGHAT and FQNNGV. This CDR3 is 15 amino acids long. This sample is part of a study of T cell repertoires in cytomegalovirus infection. The chain recombines TRBV11-2 with TRBJ2-7; 11 positions match TRBD2. The TCR comes from a human donor in good health (CMV status not recorded). Some clones in this sample may be carry-over from other donors' samples. Sequencing input: PBMCs. CDR3 in DNA: TGTGCCAGCAGCCCGACTAGCGGGGCGGGGATCGAGCAGTACTTC. Translated, it gives CASSPTSGAGIEQYF.